This TCR beta chain is drawn from a study of cytomegalovirus exposure and HLA in healthy donors. This CDR3 is built from 15 residues. V shed 7 bases, J shed 5 bases, and the junction held 13 bases outside the gene matches. Germline assignment: CDR1 SNHLY and CDR2 FYNNEI. The PCR employed 60 Vbeta primers together with 13 Jbeta primers. Method: immunoSEQ multiplex PCR; TCRdb's copy keeps in-frame clones and lacks some. The sample holds under 200,000 clones; about four fifths are singletons and the top ten take 1.7%. This clone was observed a handful of times. Sequenced material: PBMCs. This clonotype was obtained from a woman between 18 and 29 years old in good health and CMV-seronegative. This chain joins TRBV2 and TRBJ2-7, with 8 bases that match TRBD2. The DNA for the CDR3 is TGTGCCAGCACCTGGGGGGGGACTAGATCTAACGAGCAGTACTTC. It codes for CASTWGGTRSNEQYF.